This record covers a single T cell receptor beta chain. The entry originates in a study of blood T cells in healthy people across ages. Germline CDR1 is MNHEY and CDR2 is SMNVEV (reference sequence). The CDR3 spans 18 residues. V was trimmed by 3 bases and J by 3 bases, leaving 18 bases between them. Primers used in a second PCR of roughly 6 to 11 cycles were a sample-barcoded 5' primer and a J-beta primer mix. TCRdb fed the 5' RACE reads into MiXCR, producing one record per CDR3 protein. The sample gives 700,000 to 850,000 distinct CDR3 sequences, approximately 53% of which show up once; under 50% is in the top ten.

This chain uses TRBV27 with TRBJ2-6; the D gene is possibly TRBD2 (6 bases). This TCR was recovered from a man at least 80 years old in good health. The sample comprised blood. CDR3 in DNA: TGTGCCAGCAGTTTCCAGCCCGAGGAGGGAAGTGGGGCCAACGTCCTGACTTTC. It yields the protein CASSFQPEEGSGANVLTF.